Listed below are T cell receptor beta chains from one sample, sequenced in a study of blood T cell repertoires in COVID-19. Sequenced by immunoSEQ multiplex PCR; TCRdb stores in-frame clones only, minus some. The sample shows 200,000 or so clones, roughly 85% of them seen only once. Specimen: PBMCs or T cells enriched from blood (not recorded which). These TCRs come from a woman in her forties or fifties who had been exposed to COVID-19. Each CDR3 is given with its conserved first and last residue. The D gene is left open where the match is weak. Not all rows give a size; the values are once, few, many and, for expanded clones, a class.

TRBV7-2	NA	TRBD1	TRBJ2-7	CASSFTTGKSYEQYF	TGTGCCAGCAGCTTTACGACAGGGAAGTCCTACGAGCAGTACTTC
TRBV11-2	NA	NA	TRBJ2-1	CASSRYTRQGRDEQFF	TGTGCCAGCAGTCGATATACCCGACAGGGGAGGGATGAGCAGTTCTTC
TRBV19	NA	TRBD1	TRBJ2-6	CASTSGQGDISGANVLTF	TGTGCCAGTACTTCAGGACAGGGAGACATCTCTGGGGCCAACGTCCTGACTTTC
TRBV7-9	NA	NA	TRBJ1-1	CASSLYSDTEAFF	TGTGCCAGCAGCTTATACAGTGACACTGAAGCTTTCTTT
TRBV6-5	NA	NA	TRBJ1-2	CASSPSGLYYGYTF	TGTGCCAGCAGTCCTTCCGGACTTTACTATGGCTACACCTTC
TRBV19	few	NA	TRBJ1-4	CASSRDTPGGEKLFF	TGTGCCAGTAGTAGAGACACCCCGGGAGGTGAAAAACTGTTTTTT
TRBV5-6	NA	NA	TRBJ2-2	CASSLGGPTGELFF	TGTGCCAGCAGCTTGGGTGGGCCTACCGGGGAGCTGTTTTTT
TRBV19	NA	NA	TRBJ1-5	CASRGIGGRHF	TGTGCCAGTAGAGGGATCGGGGGGAGGCATTTT
TRBV28	NA	NA	TRBJ1-1	CASNTGDTEAFF	TGTGCCAGCAATACCGGGGACACTGAAGCTTTCTTT
TRBV5-5	NA	TRBD2	TRBJ2-6	CASSLREVVRGANVLTF	TGTGCCAGCAGCCTCCGGGAGGTGGTCCGTGGGGCCAACGTCCTGACTTTC
TRBV6-5	NA	TRBD1	TRBJ1-5	CASNMRGRQPQHF	TGTGCCAGCAATATGAGGGGGCGGCAGCCCCAGCATTTT
TRBV14	NA	TRBD2	TRBJ2-5	CASSQGGTSYETQYF	TGTGCCAGCAGCCAGGGAGGGACTAGTTACGAGACCCAGTACTTC
TRBV30	once	NA	TRBJ1-4	CAWSGRGADEKLFF	TGTGCCTGGAGTGGGCGAGGCGCGGATGAAAAACTGTTTTTT
TRBV5-1	NA	NA	TRBJ2-6	CASSGSGHSSGANVLTF	TGCGCCAGCAGCGGATCCGGACACAGCTCTGGGGCCAACGTCCTGACTTTC
TRBV14	once	TRBD1	TRBJ2-7	CASSPWTGVMGEQYF	TGTGCCAGCAGCCCCTGGACAGGCGTGATGGGCGAGCAGTACTTC
TRBV2	NA	TRBD1	TRBJ2-7	CASGGQGRIDEQYF	TGTGCCAGCGGAGGACAGGGTCGAATCGACGAGCAGTACTTC
TRBV4-3	NA	TRBD1	TRBJ1-2	CASSQDSWDSFNYGYTF	TGCGCCAGCAGCCAAGACTCATGGGACAGCTTTAACTATGGCTACACCTTC
TRBV24-1	NA	NA	TRBJ2-1	CATSDNSGSIYNEQFF	TGTGCCACCAGTGATAATAGCGGATCTATCTACAATGAGCAGTTCTTC
TRBV12-3/TRBV12-4	NA	NA	TRBJ1-1	CASSQTGLSEAFF	TGTGCCAGCAGTCAGACAGGTCTATCTGAAGCTTTCTTT
TRBV14	NA	NA	TRBJ2-7	CASSQDKPGIYEQYF	TGTGCCAGCAGCCAAGATAAACCAGGGATCTACGAGCAGTACTTC